The next 8 T cell receptor beta chains were all read from a single sample in a study of cytomegalovirus exposure and HLA in healthy donors (dated by TCRdb to about 2017). Library preparation employed the immunoSEQ multiplex PCR assay. For the multiplex PCR, a mixture combining 60 forward primers for TCR Vbeta segments and 13 reverse primers for TCR Jbeta segments was used. This is the immuneACCESS table as TCRdb keeps it, with only in-frame sequences that have V and J called. A part of the clones is gone; compared with another copy, unresolved V genes explain less than half, and the rest is unexplained. The sample has around 140,000 clones on record, roughly 77% of them singletons. About 3.5% of the sample rests with the top ten. Sequencing used PBMCs. These receptors originate from a man aged 35 to 55 in good health and CMV-seronegative.

This clone was recorded a few times. This rearrangement joins TRBV18 to TRBJ2-7; 7 bases align to TRBD2. The CDR3 covers 15 residues. Germline CDR1 and CDR2: KGHSH and LQKENI. V trimming: 2 bases; J trimming: 5 bases; junction bases outside the gene matches: 9. CDR3 coding DNA: TGTGCCAGCTCACCAGGACTAGAGTTCGTCCACGAGCAGTACTTC. As protein: CASSPGLEFVHEQYF.

The CDR3 loop reads CASSQWDSNYGYTF. The CDR3, as DNA: TGTGCCAGCAGTCAGTGGGACAGCAACTATGGCTACACCTTC. V usage is TRBV6-5 and J usage is TRBJ1-2; 7 bases line up with TRBD1. The CDR3 totals 14 residues. V lost 5 bases to trimming and J lost 2 bases; unmatched junction nucleotides: 5. Germline V gene data show CDR1 as MNHEY and CDR2 as SVGAGI.

The V call is TRBV2, the J call TRBJ1-4; D is possibly TRBD1 (6 bases). The V end was cut by 6 bases, the J end by 8 bases, with 16 bases between. The CDR3 consists of 14 residues. The V gene's germline CDR1 is SNHLY and CDR2 FYNNEI. The CDR3 bases are TGTGCCAGCAGGGGGGGGCTTGGTCGCGAAAAACTGTTTTTT. Translating it yields CASRGGLGREKLFF.

The chain combines TRBV2 with TRBJ2-2; D possibly corresponds to TRBD2 (5 bases). The CDR3 spans 16 residues. V lost 6 bases to trimming and J lost 4 bases, with 18 bases between them. Looked up from germline, CDR1 is SNHLY and CDR2 is FYNNEI. CDR3 coding DNA: TGTGCCAGCAGGAGGGAACAAGGGTTTCTCACCGGGGAGCTGTTTTTT. Translating it yields CASRREQGFLTGELFF.

As regards this clone: Other DNA sequences in the sample encode the same CDR3. CDR3 region: CASSYGTGEKLFF. Here the CDR3 DNA reads TGCGCCAGCAGCTATGGGACAGGGGAAAAACTGTTTTTT. The chain uses TRBV5-1 and TRBJ1-4; 9 bases map to TRBD1. This CDR3 is built from 13 residues. The germline V gene encodes CDR1 SGHRS and CDR2 YFSETQ. Trimming removed 3 bases from V and 8 bases from J; junction bases left unmatched: 2. The full variable domain, completed using reference TRBV5-1 and TRBJ1-4, is KAGVTQTPRYLIKTRGQQVTLSCSPISGHRSVSWYQQTPGQGLQFLFEYFSETQRNKGNFPGRFSGRQFSNSRSEMNVSTLELGDSALYLCASSYGTGEKLFFGSGTQLSVL.

V usage is TRBV6-5 and J usage is TRBJ1-5, with a tentative D call TRBD1 (5 bases). The V end was cut by 1 base, the J end by 1 base, with 8 bases between. This CDR3 is 15 amino acids long. The germline V gene encodes CDR1 MNHEY and CDR2 SVGAGI. The CDR3 reads CASSYFRGSNQPQHF. The CDR3 DNA reads as TGTGCCAGCAGTTACTTCCGGGGGAGCAATCAGCCCCAGCATTTT.

The V and J genes are TRBV5-4 and TRBJ2-5; D perhaps matches TRBD1 (6 bases). The V end lost 4 bases, the J end lost 3 bases, and 16 bases lay between the germline ends. Germline values: CDR1 SGHNT, CDR2 YYREEE (reference sequence). This CDR3 is built from 15 residues. CDR3 sequence: CASSTPQGTKETQYF. The CDR3 DNA follows: TGTGCCAGCAGCACTCCACAGGGTACGAAAGAGACCCAGTACTTC.

V and J are TRBV4-3 and TRBJ2-1; a weak D match, TRBD1 (7 bases). CDR3 length: 16 amino acids. Per germline, CDR1 LGHNA and CDR2 YSLEER. Trimming shortened V by 2 bases and J by 4 bases, and 15 bases separated the two germline ends. CDR3: CASSQRGGAGYNEQFF. The CDR3 DNA follows: TGCGCCAGCAGCCAACGAGGGGGCGCGGGGTACAATGAGCAGTTCTTC.